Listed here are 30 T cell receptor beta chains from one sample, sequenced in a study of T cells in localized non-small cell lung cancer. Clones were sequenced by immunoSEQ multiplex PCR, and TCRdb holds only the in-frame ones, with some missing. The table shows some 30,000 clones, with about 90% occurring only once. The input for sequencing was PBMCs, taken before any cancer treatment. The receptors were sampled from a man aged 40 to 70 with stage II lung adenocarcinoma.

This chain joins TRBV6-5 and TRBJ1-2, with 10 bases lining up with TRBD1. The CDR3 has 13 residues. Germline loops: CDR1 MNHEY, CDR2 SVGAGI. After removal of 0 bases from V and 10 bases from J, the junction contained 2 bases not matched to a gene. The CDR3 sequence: CASSYSDRGYYTF. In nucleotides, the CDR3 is TGTGCCAGCAGTTACTCGGACAGGGGGTACTACACCTTC.

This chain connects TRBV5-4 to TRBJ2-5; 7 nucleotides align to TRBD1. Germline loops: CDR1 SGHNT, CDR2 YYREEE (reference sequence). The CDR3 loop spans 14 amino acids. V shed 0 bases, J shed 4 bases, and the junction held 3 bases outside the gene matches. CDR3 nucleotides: TGTGCCAGCAGCTTGGGACAGGGCAGAGAGACCCAGTACTTC. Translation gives CASSLGQGRETQYF.

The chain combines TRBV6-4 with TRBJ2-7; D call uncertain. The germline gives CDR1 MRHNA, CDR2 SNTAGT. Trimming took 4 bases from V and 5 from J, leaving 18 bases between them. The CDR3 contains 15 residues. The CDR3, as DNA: TGTGCCAGCAGTGTAAAACCTATCTCCCCCCACGAGCAGTACTTC. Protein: CASSVKPISPHEQYF.

For the CDR3, the DNA is TGTGCCAGCAGCTTAGATTCCTTTTCCAACAATGAGCAGTTCTTC. Translated, it gives CASSLDSFSNNEQFF. The gene calls are TRBV11-3 and TRBJ2-1; no reliable D call. Deletions cut 0 bases from V and 5 bases from J, with 11 bases between. Germline V gene lookup returns CDR1 SGHNT and CDR2 YENEEA. The CDR3 has 15 amino acids.

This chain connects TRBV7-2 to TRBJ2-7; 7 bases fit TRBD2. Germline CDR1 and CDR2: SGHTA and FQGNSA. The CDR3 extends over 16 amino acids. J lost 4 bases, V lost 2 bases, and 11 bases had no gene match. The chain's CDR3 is CASSLRQLAPQYEQYF. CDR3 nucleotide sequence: TGTGCCAGCAGCTTACGTCAACTAGCGCCCCAGTACGAGCAGTACTTC.

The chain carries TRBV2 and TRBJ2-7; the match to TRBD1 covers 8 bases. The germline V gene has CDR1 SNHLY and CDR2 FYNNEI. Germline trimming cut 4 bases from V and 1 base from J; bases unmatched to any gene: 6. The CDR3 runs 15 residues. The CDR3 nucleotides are TGTGCCAGCAGTGGGGACAGGTCCTATTCCTACGAGCAGTACTTC. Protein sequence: CASSGDRSYSYEQYF.

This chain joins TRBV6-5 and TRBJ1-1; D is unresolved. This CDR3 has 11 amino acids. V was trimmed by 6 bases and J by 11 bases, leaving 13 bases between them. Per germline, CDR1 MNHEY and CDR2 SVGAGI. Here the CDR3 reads CASRGPTDAFF. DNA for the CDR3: TGTGCCAGCAGAGGGCCAACCGACGCTTTCTTT.

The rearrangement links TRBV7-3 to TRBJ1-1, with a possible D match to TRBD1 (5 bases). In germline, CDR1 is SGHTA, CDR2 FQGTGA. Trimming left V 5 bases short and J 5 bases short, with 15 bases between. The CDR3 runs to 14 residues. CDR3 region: CASSRTGLGTEAFF. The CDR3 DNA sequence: TGTGCCAGCAGCAGAACAGGCCTAGGGACTGAAGCTTTCTTT.

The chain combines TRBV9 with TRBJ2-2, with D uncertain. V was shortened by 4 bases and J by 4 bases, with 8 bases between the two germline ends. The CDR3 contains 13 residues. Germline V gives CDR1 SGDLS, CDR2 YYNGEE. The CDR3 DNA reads TGTGCCAGCAGCCCCCGGATCACCGGGGAGCTGTTTTTT. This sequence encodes CASSPRITGELFF.

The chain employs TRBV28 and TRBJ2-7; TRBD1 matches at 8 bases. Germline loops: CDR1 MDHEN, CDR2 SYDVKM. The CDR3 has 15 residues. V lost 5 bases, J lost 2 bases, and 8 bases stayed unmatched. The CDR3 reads CASSLTGVGTYEQYF. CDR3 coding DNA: TGTGCCAGCAGTCTGACAGGGGTGGGGACCTACGAGCAGTACTTC.

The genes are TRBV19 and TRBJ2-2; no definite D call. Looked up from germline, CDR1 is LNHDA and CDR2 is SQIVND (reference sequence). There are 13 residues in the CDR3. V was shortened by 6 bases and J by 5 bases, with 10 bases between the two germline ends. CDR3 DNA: TGTGCCAGTAGGGGATCCAGGACCGGGGAGCTGTTTTTT. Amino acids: CASRGSRTGELFF.

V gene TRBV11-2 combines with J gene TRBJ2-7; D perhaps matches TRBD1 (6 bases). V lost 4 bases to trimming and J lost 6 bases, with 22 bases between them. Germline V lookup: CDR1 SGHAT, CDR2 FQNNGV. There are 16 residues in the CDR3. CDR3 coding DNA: TGTGCCAGCAGCTATATGACAGGTGGGGGAAGGGTCGAGCAGTACTTC. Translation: CASSYMTGGGRVEQYF.

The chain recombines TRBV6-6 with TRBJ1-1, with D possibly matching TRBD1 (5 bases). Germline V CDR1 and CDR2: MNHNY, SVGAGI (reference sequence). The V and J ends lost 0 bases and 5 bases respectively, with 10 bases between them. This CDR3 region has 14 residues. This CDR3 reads CASSYSPKGTEAFF. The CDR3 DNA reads TGTGCCAGCAGTTACTCGCCCAAGGGGACTGAAGCTTTCTTT.

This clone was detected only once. Here the CDR3 reads CASSLAGTGSYEQYF. For the CDR3, the DNA is TGTGCCAGCAGCTTGGCCGGGACAGGTTCCTACGAGCAGTACTTC. V and J are TRBV5-8 and TRBJ2-7, with 8 positions matching TRBD1. The CDR3 runs 15 residues. CDR1 SGHTS and CDR2 YDEGEE come from the germline V gene. V shed 0 bases and J 1 base; nucleotides not matched to a gene: 3. The complete variable domain, with remaining parts taken from reference TRBV5-8 and TRBJ2-7, reads EAGVTQSPTHLIKTRGQQATLRCSPISGHTSVYWYQQALGLGLQFLLWYDEGEERNRGNFPPRFSGRQFPNYSSELNVNALELEDSALYLCASSLAGTGSYEQYFGPGTRLTVT.

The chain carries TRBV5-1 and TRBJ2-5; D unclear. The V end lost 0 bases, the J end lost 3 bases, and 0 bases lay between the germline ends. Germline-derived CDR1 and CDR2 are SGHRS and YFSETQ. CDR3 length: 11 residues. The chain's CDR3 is CASSLEETQYF. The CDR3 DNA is TGCGCCAGCAGCTTGGAAGAGACCCAGTACTTC.

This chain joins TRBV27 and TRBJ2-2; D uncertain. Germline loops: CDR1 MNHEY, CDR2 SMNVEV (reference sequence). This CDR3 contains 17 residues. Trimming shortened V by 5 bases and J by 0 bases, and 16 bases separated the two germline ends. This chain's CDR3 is CASSRASLRSNTGELFF. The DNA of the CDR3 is TGTGCCAGCAGTAGAGCATCCCTTAGATCGAACACCGGGGAGCTGTTTTTT.

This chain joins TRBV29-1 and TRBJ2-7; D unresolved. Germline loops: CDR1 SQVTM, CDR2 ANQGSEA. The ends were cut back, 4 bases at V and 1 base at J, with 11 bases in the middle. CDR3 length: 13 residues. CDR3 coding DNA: TGCAGCGTTGCGGGCCACCCTTCCTACGAGCAGTACTTC. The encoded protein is CSVAGHPSYEQYF.

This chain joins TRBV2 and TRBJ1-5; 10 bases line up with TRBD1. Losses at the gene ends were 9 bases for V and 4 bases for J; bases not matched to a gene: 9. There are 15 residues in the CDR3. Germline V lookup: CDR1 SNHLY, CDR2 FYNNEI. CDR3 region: CASDKTGGPNQPQHF. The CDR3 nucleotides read TGTGCCAGTGACAAGACAGGGGGCCCGAATCAGCCCCAGCATTTT. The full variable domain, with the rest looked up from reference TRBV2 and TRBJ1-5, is EPEVTQTPSHQVTQMGQEVILRCVPISNHLYFYWYRQILGQKVEFLVSFYNNEISEKSEIFDDQFSVERPDGSNFTLKIRSTKLEDSAMYFCASDKTGGPNQPQHFGDGTRLSIL.

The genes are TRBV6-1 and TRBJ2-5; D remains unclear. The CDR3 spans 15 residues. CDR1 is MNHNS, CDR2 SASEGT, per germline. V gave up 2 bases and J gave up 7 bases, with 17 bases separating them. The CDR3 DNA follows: TGTGCCAGCAGTGAAAGTCGGTCGATATCAGGGACCCAGTACTTC. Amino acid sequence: CASSESRSISGTQYF.

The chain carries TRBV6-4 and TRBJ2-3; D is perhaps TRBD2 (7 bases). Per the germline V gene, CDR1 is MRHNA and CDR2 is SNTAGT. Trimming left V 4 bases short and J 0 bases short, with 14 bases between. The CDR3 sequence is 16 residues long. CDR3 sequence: CASSALGGASTDTQYF. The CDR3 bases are TGTGCCAGCAGTGCCTTAGGGGGGGCGAGCACAGATACGCAGTATTTT.

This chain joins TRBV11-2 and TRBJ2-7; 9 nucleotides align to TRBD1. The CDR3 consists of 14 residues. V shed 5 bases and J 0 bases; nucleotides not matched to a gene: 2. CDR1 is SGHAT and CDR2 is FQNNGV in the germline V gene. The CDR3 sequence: CASSLDRGSYEQYF. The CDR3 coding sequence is TGTGCCAGCAGCCTGGACAGGGGCTCCTACGAGCAGTACTTC.

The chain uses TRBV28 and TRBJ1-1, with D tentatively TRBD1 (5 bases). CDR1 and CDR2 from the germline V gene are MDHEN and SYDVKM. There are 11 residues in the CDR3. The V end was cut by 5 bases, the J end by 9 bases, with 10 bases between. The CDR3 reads CASSQGMKAFF. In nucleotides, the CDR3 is TGTGCCAGCAGTCAGGGAATGAAAGCTTTCTTT.

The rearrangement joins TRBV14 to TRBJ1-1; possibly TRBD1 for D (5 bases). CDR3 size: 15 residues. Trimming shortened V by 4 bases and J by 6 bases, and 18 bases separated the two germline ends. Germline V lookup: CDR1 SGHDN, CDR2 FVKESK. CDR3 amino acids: CASSRYREGFPEAFF. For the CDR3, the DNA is TGTGCCAGCAGCCGGTATCGGGAGGGGTTTCCTGAAGCTTTCTTT.

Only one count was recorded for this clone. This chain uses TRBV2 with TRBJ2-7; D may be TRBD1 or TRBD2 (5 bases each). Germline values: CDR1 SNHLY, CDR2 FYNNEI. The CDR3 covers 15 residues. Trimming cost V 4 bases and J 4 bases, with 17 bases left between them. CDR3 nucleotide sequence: TGTGCCAGCAGTGCAACCGGGACGGCGAGTTACGAGCAGTACTTC. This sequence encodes CASSATGTASYEQYF.

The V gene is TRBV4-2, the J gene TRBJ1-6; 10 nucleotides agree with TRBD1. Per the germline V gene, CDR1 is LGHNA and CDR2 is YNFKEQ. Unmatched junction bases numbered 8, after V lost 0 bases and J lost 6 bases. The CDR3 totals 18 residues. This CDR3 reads CASSQDQGTGDLNSPLHF. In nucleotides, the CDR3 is TGTGCCAGCAGCCAAGATCAGGGGACAGGGGACCTTAATTCACCCCTCCACTTT.

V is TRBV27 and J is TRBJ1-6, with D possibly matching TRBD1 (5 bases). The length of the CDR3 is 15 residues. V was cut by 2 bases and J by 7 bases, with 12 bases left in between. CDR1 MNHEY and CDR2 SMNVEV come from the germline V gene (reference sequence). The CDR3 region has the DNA TGTGCCAGCAGTTTAAGGGGCGGATTCAATTCACCCCTCCACTTT. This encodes CASSLRGGFNSPLHF.

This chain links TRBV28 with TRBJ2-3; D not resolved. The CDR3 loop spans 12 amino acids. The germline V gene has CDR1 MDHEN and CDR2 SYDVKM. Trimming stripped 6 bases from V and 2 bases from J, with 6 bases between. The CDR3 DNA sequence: TGTGCCAGCAGGCCCTCCACAGATACGCAGTATTTT. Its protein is CASRPSTDTQYF.

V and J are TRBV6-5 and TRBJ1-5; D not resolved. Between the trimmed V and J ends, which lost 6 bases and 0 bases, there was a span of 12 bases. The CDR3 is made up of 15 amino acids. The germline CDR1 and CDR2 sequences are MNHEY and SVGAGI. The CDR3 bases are TGTGCCAGCAGAGTGAGGGAGTATAGCAATCAGCCCCAGCATTTT. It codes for CASRVREYSNQPQHF.

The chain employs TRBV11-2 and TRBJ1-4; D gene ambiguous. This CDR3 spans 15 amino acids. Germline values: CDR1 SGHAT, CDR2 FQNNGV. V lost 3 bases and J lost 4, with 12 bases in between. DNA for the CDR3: TGTGCCAGCAGCTTGGGCGGGAGTGGTAATGAAAAACTGTTTTTT. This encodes CASSLGGSGNEKLFF.

DNA of the CDR3: TGCGCCAGCAACGACCTCTCCACAGATACGCAGTATTTT. Protein sequence: CASNDLSTDTQYF. V is TRBV5-1 and J is TRBJ2-3; D is unclear. Trimming removed 6 bases from V and 2 bases from J, with 10 bases in between. Germline V lookup: CDR1 SGHRS, CDR2 YFSETQ. The CDR3 loop spans 13 amino acids.